These T cell receptor beta chains were read from a single sample in a study of OX40 agonist ivuxolimab in advanced cancers. Repertoires were generated with immunoSEQ multiplex PCR, while TCRdb's copy carries only in-frame clones and drops some. The sample shows about 64,000 clones, 88% of them seen only once. Sample: CD4+ or CD8+ T cells sorted from blood, taken in a trial of the OX40 agonist ivuxolimab. The receptors stem from an adult with an advanced solid tumor such as melanoma, head and neck, liver or kidney cancer. Each CDR3 is given with its conserved first and last residue. D genes are given only for firm matches. Only part of the rows carry a size: once, few, many, or a class if the clone is expanded.

>TRBJ2-5|-|TRBV27|-
CASRKDSSRETQYF
TGTGCCAGCAGAAAGGACAGTTCAAGAGAGACCCAGTACTTC
>TRBJ2-7|-|TRBV7-3|-
CASSPATGYEQYF
TGTGCCAGCAGCCCGGCTACTGGCTACGAGCAGTACTTC
>TRBJ2-2|-|TRBV5-1|-
CASKDPGQGELFF
TGCGCCAGCAAAGATCCGGGTCAGGGGGAGCTGTTTTTT
>TRBJ1-2|-|TRBV5-5|few
CASSLAATDYGYTF
TGTGCCAGCAGCTTGGCCGCGACCGATTATGGCTACACCTTC
>TRBJ2-1|TRBD2|TRBV7-3|-
CASSLNFFSGRAYNEQFF
TGTGCCAGCAGCTTAAACTTCTTTAGCGGGAGGGCCTACAATGAGCAGTTCTTC
>TRBJ2-7|-|TRBV21-1|-
CASSKGELAGGPGQYF
TGTGCCAGCAGCAAAGGAGAACTAGCGGGAGGGCCTGGGCAGTACTTC
>TRBJ2-7|TRBD2|TRBV27|-
CASSLGPSGSYEQYF
TGTGCCAGCAGTTTAGGTCCTAGCGGTTCCTACGAGCAGTACTTC
>TRBJ2-1|-|TRBV28|-
CASSFRFSSYNEQFF
TGTGCCAGCAGTTTTCGGTTTTCGTCCTACAATGAGCAGTTCTTC
>TRBJ2-7|-|TRBV10-2|-
CASSAGPRYEQYF
TGCGCCAGCAGCGCTGGACCGAGATACGAGCAGTACTTC
>TRBJ1-2|-|TRBV6-5|-
CASSPTGINYGYTF
TGTGCCAGCAGTCCAACCGGGATCAACTATGGCTACACCTTC
>TRBJ1-2|-|TRBV19|-
CASTEGWTYFGGYTF
TGTGCCAGTACAGAGGGGTGGACTTATTTTGGTGGCTACACCTTC
>TRBJ1-2|-|TRBV6-5|-
CASSYRAGQGYTF
TGTGCCAGCAGTTACCGGGCAGGGCAAGGCTACACCTTC
>TRBJ2-2|-|TRBV2|-
CASSEVGVTGKLFF
TGTGCCAGCAGTGAAGTAGGGGTTACCGGGAAGCTGTTTTTT
>TRBJ2-2|-|TRBV5-1|-
CASSARQASNTGELFF
TGCGCCAGCAGCGCCAGACAGGCTTCGAACACCGGGGAGCTGTTTTTT
>TRBJ2-7|-|TRBV5-6|-
CASSLAHSHEQYF
TGTGCCAGCAGCTTAGCCCATTCTCACGAGCAGTACTTC
>TRBJ2-3|-|TRBV29-1|-
CSPEISTDTQYF
TGCAGCCCAGAGATCAGCACAGATACGCAGTATTTT
>TRBJ2-5|-|TRBV9|-
CASSLSFRGWETQYF
TGTGCCAGCAGCCTAAGCTTCCGGGGTTGGGAGACCCAGTACTTC
>TRBJ1-5|-|TRBV28|once
CASLSAGSNQPQHF
TGTGCCAGCCTCTCGGCCGGAAGCAATCAGCCCCAGCATTTT
>TRBJ1-2|-|TRBV6-5|once
CASSYSGYGYTF
TGTGCCAGCAGTTACTCCGGCTATGGCTACACCTTC
>TRBJ2-3|TRBD1|TRBV5-1|-
CASSLEGRGSTDTQYF
TGCGCCAGCAGCTTGGAGGGCAGGGGGAGCACAGATACGCAGTATTTT
>TRBJ1-2|TRBD1|TRBV5-6|-
CASRLGQGGYYGYTF
TGTGCCAGCAGGTTGGGACAGGGGGGATACTATGGCTACACCTTC
>TRBJ1-2|-|TRBV18|-
CASSPERNYGYTF
TGTGCCAGCTCACCTGAAAGAAACTATGGCTACACCTTC
>TRBJ1-1|-|TRBV18|once
CASSPLVVGGGDTEAFF
TGTGCCAGCTCACCACTGGTTGTAGGAGGGGGAGACACTGAAGCTTTCTTT
>TRBJ1-1|-|TRBV6-5|-
CASSYQEGEAFF
TGTGCCAGCAGTTACCAGGAGGGCGAAGCTTTCTTT
>TRBJ2-5|-|TRBV7-8|-
CASSETSPGLLKETQYF
TGTGCCAGCAGCGAGACTTCGCCGGGACTTTTGAAAGAGACCCAGTACTTC
>TRBJ2-2|-|TRBV7-9|-
CASSLGGRASENTGELFF
TGTGCCAGCAGCTTAGGCGGGCGGGCTAGCGAGAACACCGGGGAGCTGTTTTTT
>TRBJ2-7|-|TRBV19|-
CASSIAGGGSYEQYF
TGTGCCAGTAGTATCGCAGGAGGCGGGTCCTACGAGCAGTACTTC
>TRBJ1-1|-|TRBV6-5|-
CASSYRAMNTEAFF
TGTGCCAGCAGTTACCGGGCAATGAACACTGAAGCTTTCTTT
>TRBJ1-2|-|TRBV5-4|-
CASSHPDQVGSYTF
TGTGCCAGCAGCCACCCGGATCAGGTGGGAAGCTACACCTTC
>TRBJ1-4|-|TRBV29-1|-
CSVEDRTKLFF
TGCAGCGTTGAAGATAGGACTAAACTGTTTTTT
>TRBJ2-7|-|TRBV18|-
CASSPRAPSSDDSYEQYF
TGTGCCAGCTCACCACGGGCCCCCTCCAGCGATGACTCCTACGAGCAGTACTTC
>TRBJ1-6|-|TRBV2|once
CASAGSGGGNSPLHF
TGTGCCAGCGCCGGCAGTGGCGGAGGGAATTCACCCCTCCACTTT
>TRBJ1-1|-|TRBV11-2|-
CASSVIVTGNTEAFF
TGTGCCAGCAGCGTGATAGTGACAGGGAACACTGAAGCTTTCTTT
>TRBJ1-1|TRBD1|TRBV18|-
CASSLHRQGVDTEAFF
TGTGCCAGCTCGCTTCACCGACAGGGGGTGGACACTGAAGCTTTCTTT
>TRBJ1-2|-|TRBV20-1|-
CSSSHGYTF
TGCAGCTCCTCGCATGGCTACACCTTC
>TRBJ2-7|-|TRBV9|-
CASSPSLAPSSYEQYF
TGTGCCAGCAGCCCTTCTCTAGCGCCCAGCTCCTACGAGCAGTACTTC
>TRBJ2-7|-|TRBV11-2|-
CASTLRGGQDPYEQYF
TGTGCCAGCACCCTCAGGGGGGGACAGGACCCCTACGAGCAGTACTTC
>TRBJ2-3|-|TRBV28|-
CASSSTAGHEYF
TGTGCCAGCAGCTCGACAGCGGGCCATGAGTATTTT
>TRBJ2-5|TRBD2|TRBV27|-
CASSTLSGNQETQYF
TGTGCCAGCAGTACACTTAGCGGGAACCAAGAGACCCAGTACTTC
>TRBJ2-3|-|TRBV7-3|-
CASSLTWAGDTDTQYF
TGTGCCAGCAGCTTAACGTGGGCCGGTGACACAGATACGCAGTATTTT
>TRBJ1-1|-|TRBV6-5|-
CASSYHATGKAEAFF
TGTGCCAGCAGTTACCACGCGACAGGTAAAGCTGAAGCTTTCTTT
>TRBJ2-7|TRBD1|TRBV2|-
CASRQGNEQYF
TGTGCCAGCAGACAGGGGAACGAGCAGTACTTC
>TRBJ1-2|-|TRBV5-4|-
CASSLQVGFGFSYGYTF
TGTGCCAGCAGCTTGCAAGTCGGGTTTGGCTTTAGTTATGGCTACACCTTC
>TRBJ1-1|-|TRBV19|-
CASQKGSGGIKTEAFF
TGTGCCAGTCAAAAGGGGTCGGGGGGGATAAAGACTGAAGCTTTCTTT